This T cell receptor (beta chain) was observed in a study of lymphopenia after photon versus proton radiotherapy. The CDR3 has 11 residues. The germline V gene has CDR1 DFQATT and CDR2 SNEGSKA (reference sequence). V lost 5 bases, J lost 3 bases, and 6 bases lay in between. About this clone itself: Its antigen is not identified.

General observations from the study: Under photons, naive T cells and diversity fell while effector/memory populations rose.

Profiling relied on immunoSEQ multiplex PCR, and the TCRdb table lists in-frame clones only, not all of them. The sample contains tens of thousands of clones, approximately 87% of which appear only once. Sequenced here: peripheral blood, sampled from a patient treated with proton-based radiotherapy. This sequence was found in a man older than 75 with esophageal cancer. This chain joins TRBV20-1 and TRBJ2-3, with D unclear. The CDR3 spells CSAHRTDTQYF. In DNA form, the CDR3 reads TGCAGTGCTCACCGGACAGATACGCAGTATTTT.